The clone carrying this T cell receptor (beta chain) was seen a few times. Its antigen is as yet unknown. These data are taken from a study of post-analysis software for immune sequencing data. Study results and limitations: Analysis by F measure revealed that same-batch samples clustered strongly together. Patients showed TRBV5-6, TRBV5-1 and TRBV20-1 among 4 or 5 TRBV segments more frequent than in controls. Compared against controls, patients with multiple sclerosis displayed significantly lower normalized Chao1 diversity.

Prepared libraries of TCR beta cDNA carried unique molecular identifiers. TCRdb recomputed calls from the PCR reads with MiXCR, one row per CDR3 protein. The top ten clones hold 4.5% to 7.5% of a sample with about 570,000 distinct CDR3 sequences, 30% to 40% of them seen once. The CDR3 totals 13 residues. V lost 4 bases, J lost 5 bases, and 15 bases lay in between. The V gene's germline CDR1 is DFQATT and CDR2 SNEGSKA (reference sequence). The sample taken for sequencing was blood. This receptor was taken from a girl aged 2-17 years with multiple sclerosis. V and J are TRBV20-1 and TRBJ2-7; TRBD2 might be the D (5 bases). For the CDR3, the DNA is TGCAGTGCTAAGATGCCGGGATTGCACGAGCAGTACTTC. Residues: CSAKMPGLHEQYF.